This paragraph covers one T cell receptor (beta chain) sequence. Treatment meaning: some 19 received Ad26.COV2.S at low or high dose, single or two shots; five or six received placebo; per-sample allocation not given. Specimens were obtained on day 63 following the first vaccine or placebo injection. Based in Boston, the donor was an adult of 18-55 years. V gave up 5 bases and J gave up 2 bases; unmatched junction bases: 4. Germline CDR1 and CDR2: LNHNV and YYDKDF (reference sequence). This CDR3 is built from 16 residues. This sample is drawn from a study of Ad26.COV2.S vaccination and SARS-CoV-2 variants. For the study at large: Donor was in the COV1001 Ad26.COV2.S trial arm. Ad26.COV2.S, an intramuscular injection, was given once or twice 56 days apart.

Here immunoSEQ multiplex PCR was the method, and the copy in TCRdb shows in-frame clones only, minus some. The repertoire holds 300,000 to 400,000 clones, 70% to 90% seen once, with about 10% in the top ten. The J gene is TRBJ2-3, the V gene TRBV15, with 13 bases identical to TRBD2. Sequencing used peripheral blood, obtained in a trial of Ad26.COV2.S vaccine versus placebo. The origin of this receptor is a person between 18 and 60 years old who received the Ad26.COV2.S COVID-19 vaccine or a placebo. The CDR3 loop reads CATSELAGGLTDTQYF. In DNA, the CDR3 is TGTGCCACCAGCGAACTAGCGGGGGGGCTCACAGATACGCAGTATTTT.